This T cell receptor beta chain was identified during a study of OX40 agonist ivuxolimab in advanced cancers. Study information: Males comprised 70% to 85% of the group, whose mean age was approximately 60 years (range about 20 to 85).

Study conclusions and caveats: CD8+ T cells (on average) carried more expanded clones than CD4+ T cells.

Comments on this clone: Its antigen remains unidentified.

From germline, CDR1 is MNHEY and CDR2 SVGAGI. This CDR3 has 15 amino acids. V lost 0 bases, J lost 5 bases, and 11 bases lay in between. This table comes from immunoSEQ multiplex PCR, and its TCRdb copy is limited to in-frame clones, with some not included. Seen here are 65,000 to 95,000 clones, about nine tenths observed once, and the top ten hold more than 0.15%. The material was CD4+ or CD8+ T cells sorted from blood, obtained in a trial of the OX40 agonist ivuxolimab. This chain uses TRBV6-5 with TRBJ2-1; maybe TRBD2 (5 bases). This sequence was found in an adult with an advanced solid tumor such as melanoma, head and neck, liver or kidney cancer. The DNA of the CDR3 is TGTGCCAGCAGTTACTCTCGTTCGGGGAACAATGAGCAGTTCTTC. This sequence encodes CASSYSRSGNNEQFF.